Presented here are 2 T cell receptor beta chains from one specimen sequenced in a study of T cell changes during pregnancy in multiple sclerosis. Sequenced by immunoSEQ multiplex PCR; TCRdb stores in-frame clones only, minus some. The repertoire holds fewer than 40,000 clones, with roughly 91% as singletons. This specimen was CD4+ T cells from peripheral blood mononuclear cells, taken after pregnancy. The receptors were sampled from a female donor in good health, enrolled as a control in a pregnancy study.

The chain couples TRBV7-7 to TRBJ2-5; 7 nucleotides line up with TRBD2. This CDR3 comprises 15 residues. CDR1 SSHAT and CDR2 FNYEAQ come from the germline V gene (reference sequence). Trimming removed 7 bases from V and 4 bases from J; junction bases left unmatched: 12. The CDR3 DNA reads TGTGCCAGCACCGTTGGACTAGATCTTACAGAGACCCAGTACTTC. Amino acid sequence: CASTVGLDLTETQYF.

With regard to this clone: This specimen includes other DNA sequences encoding the same CDR3. The V and J genes are TRBV7-2 and TRBJ2-7; TRBD1 matches at 9 bases. CDR1 SGHTA and CDR2 FQGNSA come from the germline V gene. The CDR3 is made up of 14 amino acids. J gave up 0 bases and V 5 bases, and 2 bases lay outside the gene matches. CDR3 in amino acids: CASSPTGGSYEQYF. The CDR3 coding sequence is TGTGCCAGCAGCCCGACAGGGGGCTCCTACGAGCAGTACTTC.